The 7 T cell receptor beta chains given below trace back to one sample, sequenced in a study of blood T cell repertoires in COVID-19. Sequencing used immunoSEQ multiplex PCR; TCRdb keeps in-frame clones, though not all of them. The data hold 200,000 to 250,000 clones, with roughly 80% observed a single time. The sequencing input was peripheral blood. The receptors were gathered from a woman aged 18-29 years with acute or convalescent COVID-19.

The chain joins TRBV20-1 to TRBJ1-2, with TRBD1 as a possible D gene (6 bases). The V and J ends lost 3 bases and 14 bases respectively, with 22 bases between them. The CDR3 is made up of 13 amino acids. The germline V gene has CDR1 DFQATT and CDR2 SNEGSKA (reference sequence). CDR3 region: CSASTTGTLNPTF. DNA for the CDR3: TGCAGTGCTAGTACCACCGGGACACTCAATCCGACCTTC.

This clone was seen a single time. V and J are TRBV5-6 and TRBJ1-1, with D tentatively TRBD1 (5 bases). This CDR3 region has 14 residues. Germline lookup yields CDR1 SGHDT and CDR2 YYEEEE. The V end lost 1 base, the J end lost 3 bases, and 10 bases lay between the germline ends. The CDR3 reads CASSLPGGDTEAFF. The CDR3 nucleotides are TGTGCCAGCAGCTTGCCCGGGGGTGACACTGAAGCTTTCTTT. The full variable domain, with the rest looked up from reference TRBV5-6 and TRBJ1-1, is DAGVTQSPTHLIKTRGQQVTLRCSPKSGHDTVSWYQQALGQGPQFIFQYYEEEERQRGNFPDRFSGHQFPNYSSELNVNALLLGDSALYLCASSLPGGDTEAFFGQGTRLTVV.

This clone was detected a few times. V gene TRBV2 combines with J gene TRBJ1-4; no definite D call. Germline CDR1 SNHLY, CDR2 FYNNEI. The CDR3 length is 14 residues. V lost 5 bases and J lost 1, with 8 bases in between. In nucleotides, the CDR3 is TGTGCCAGCAGTCCCAGACAAACTAATGAAAAACTGTTTTTT. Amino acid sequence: CASSPRQTNEKLFF.

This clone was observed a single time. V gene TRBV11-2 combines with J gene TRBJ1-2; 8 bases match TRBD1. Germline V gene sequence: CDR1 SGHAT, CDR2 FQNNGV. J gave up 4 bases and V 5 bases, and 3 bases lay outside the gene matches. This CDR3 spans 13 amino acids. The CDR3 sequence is CASSPGTGYGYTF. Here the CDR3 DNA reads TGTGCCAGCAGCCCCGGGACAGGCTATGGCTACACCTTC. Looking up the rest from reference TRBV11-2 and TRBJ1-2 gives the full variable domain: EAGVAQSPRYKIIEKRQSVAFWCNPISGHATLYWYQQILGQGPKLLIQFQNNGVVDDSQLPKDRFSAERLKGVDSTLKIQPAKLEDSAVYLCASSPGTGYGYTFGSGTRLTVV.

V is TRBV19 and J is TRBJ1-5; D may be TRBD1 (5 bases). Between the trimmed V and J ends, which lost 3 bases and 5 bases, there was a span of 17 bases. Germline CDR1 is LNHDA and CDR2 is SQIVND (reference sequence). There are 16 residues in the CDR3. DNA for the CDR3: TGTGCCAGTAGTATCCCAAGCAGGGCTGGGGATCAGCCCCAGCATTTT. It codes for CASSIPSRAGDQPQHF. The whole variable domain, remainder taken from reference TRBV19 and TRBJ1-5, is DGGITQSPKYLFRKEGQNVTLSCEQNLNHDAMYWYRQDPGQGLRLIYYSQIVNDFQKGDIAEGYSVSREKKESFPLTVTSAQKNPTAFYLCASSIPSRAGDQPQHFGDGTRLSIL.

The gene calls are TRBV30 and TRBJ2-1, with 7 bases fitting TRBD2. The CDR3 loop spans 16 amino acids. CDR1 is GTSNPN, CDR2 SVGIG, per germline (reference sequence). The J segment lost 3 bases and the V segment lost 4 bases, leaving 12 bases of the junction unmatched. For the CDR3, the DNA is TGTGCCTGGAAGGCCCTGGCGGGAGACTACTACAATGAGCAGTTCTTC. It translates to CAWKALAGDYYNEQFF.

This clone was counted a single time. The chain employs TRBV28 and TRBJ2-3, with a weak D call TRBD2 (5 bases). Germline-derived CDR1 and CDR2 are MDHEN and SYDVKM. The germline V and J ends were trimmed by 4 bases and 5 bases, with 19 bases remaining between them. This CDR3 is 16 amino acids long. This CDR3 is CASSSPLTSFLDTQYF. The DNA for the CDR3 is TGTGCCAGCAGTTCCCCCCTCACTAGTTTCTTAGATACGCAGTATTTT. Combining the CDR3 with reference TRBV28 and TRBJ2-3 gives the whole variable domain DVKVTQSSRYLVKRTGEKVFLECVQDMDHENMFWYRQDPGLGLRLIYFSYDVKMKEKGDIPEGYSVSREKKERFSLILESASTNQTSMYLCASSSPLTSFLDTQYFGPGTRLTVL.